The entry below describes one T cell receptor beta chain. The data belong to a study of shared clonotypes between healthy human individuals. As defined, naive CD8 cells were CD45RO-negative and positively selected for CCR7, with terminally differentiated effector memory CD45RA+ cells excluded. The CDR3 spans 15 residues. V dropped 4 bases and J dropped 0; count of bases not matched to a gene: 5. Germline CDR1 SGDLS, CDR2 YYNGEE. Assay: immunoSEQ multiplex PCR; the TCRdb copy retains only in-frame clones and omits some. Here the sample spans some 2 million clones, about 95% being singletons. The sequence was obtained from a man younger than 30 in good health. The sequenced material came from naive CD8+ T cells sorted from blood. The J gene is TRBJ2-3, the V gene TRBV9, with 7 nucleotides matching TRBD1. In DNA, the CDR3 is TGTGCCAGCAGCCTCGGGACAGCTAGCACAGATACGCAGTATTTT. Protein product: CASSLGTASTDTQYF.